The clone carrying this TCR beta chain was counted between two and nine times. Antigen: not known. Constant-segment primers and 5'RACE yielded cDNA libraries for TCR alpha and TCR beta, each carrying sample barcodes and UMIs. TCRdb re-called the 5' RACE reads through MiXCR, storing one row per CDR3 protein. The data hold hundreds of thousands of distinct CDR3 sequences, with roughly a fifth observed a single time. This entry is derived from a study of T-cell memory formation after mild COVID-19. Study information: The two donors had largely donor-specific TCR clusters. Overall study results and limits: Largely, contracting CD4+ clones fell within CM and EM, and contracting CD8+ clones within EMRA.

CDR1 SEHNR and CDR2 FQNEAQ come from the germline V gene (reference sequence). This CDR3 is built from 16 residues. V gave up 1 base and J gave up 7 bases, with 17 bases separating them. The receptor's source is an adult woman who had mild COVID-19 (a few samples of this study predate the infection). Cell type and time point are not known. The V gene is TRBV7-9, the J gene TRBJ2-1; D may correspond to TRBD1 or TRBD2 (5 bases each). Sequencing was done on a sample of PBMCs or a T cell subset sorted from them (not recorded which). The DNA of the CDR3 is TGTGCCAGCAGCTTAGTCCCCGGGGCCGAGGGGAATGAGCAGTTCTTC. This sequence encodes CASSLVPGAEGNEQFF.